A single sample gave rise to the 17 T cell receptor beta chains below, sequenced in a study of control samples from healthy donors and cancer patients. Clones were sequenced by immunoSEQ multiplex PCR, and TCRdb holds only the in-frame ones, with some missing. Among 100,000 to 150,000 clones listed, roughly 87% were seen once. Material for sequencing was blood. Receptors were obtained from a man aged 18 to 35 in good health.

The rearrangement links TRBV27 to TRBJ1-5; D gene uncertain. Trimming cost V 3 bases and J 10 bases, with 13 bases left between them. The CDR3 length is 13 residues. CDR1 MNHEY and CDR2 SMNVEV come from the germline V gene (reference sequence). The CDR3 here is CASSLDGFSPQHF. The CDR3 coding sequence is TGTGCCAGCAGTTTGGACGGCTTCTCTCCCCAGCATTTT.

The chain links TRBV30 to TRBJ1-4; 7 positions agree with TRBD1. V trimming: 0 bases; J trimming: 1 base; junction bases outside the gene matches: 5. Germline loops: CDR1 GTSNPN, CDR2 SVGIG (reference sequence). The CDR3 runs to 16 residues. The CDR3 DNA reads TGTGCCTGGAGTGTCGGGCAGGGGGAAACTAATGAAAAACTGTTTTTT. Protein product: CAWSVGQGETNEKLFF.

V and J are TRBV13 and TRBJ1-5; no clear D. The V end lost 3 bases, the J end lost 0 bases, and 9 bases lay between the germline ends. Germline CDR1 PRHDT, CDR2 FYEKMQ (reference sequence). The CDR3 length is 15 residues. The CDR3 loop is CASSFKGSSNQPQHF. The CDR3 DNA sequence: TGTGCCAGCAGCTTTAAGGGTAGTAGCAATCAGCCCCAGCATTTT. The whole variable domain, filled in from reference TRBV13 and TRBJ1-5, reads AAGVIQSPRHLIKEKRETATLKCYPIPRHDTVYWYQQGPGQDPQFLISFYEKMQSDKGSIPDRFSAQQFSDYHSELNMSSLELGDSALYFCASSFKGSSNQPQHFGDGTRLSIL.

The chain employs TRBV27 and TRBJ1-2, with D possibly being TRBD1 (5 bases). Germline CDR1 reads MNHEY; CDR2 reads SMNVEV (reference sequence). Trimming pared 6 bases from V and 3 bases from J, leaving 17 bases between. The CDR3 contains 15 residues. The CDR3 here is CASSKAFDRDYGYTF. The CDR3 coding sequence is TGTGCCAGCAGCAAAGCCTTTGACAGAGACTATGGCTACACCTTC.

The chain carries TRBV7-7 and TRBJ2-2; D may match TRBD1 or TRBD2 (7 bases each). V gave up 2 bases and J gave up 0 bases, with 10 bases separating them. Germline values: CDR1 SSHAT, CDR2 FNYEAQ (reference sequence). CDR3 length: 16 residues. CDR3 region: CASSLQGGSNTGELFF. The DNA for the CDR3 is TGTGCCAGCAGCTTACAGGGGGGGTCGAACACCGGGGAGCTGTTTTTT.

The chain links TRBV7-3 to TRBJ2-5; 11 nucleotides line up with TRBD2. V was pared by 1 base and J by 5 bases, with 6 bases of the junction left unmatched. This CDR3 comprises 16 residues. In germline, CDR1 is SGHTA, CDR2 FQGTGA. The CDR3 coding sequence is TGTGCCAGCAGCTTAAGGCCAACTAGCGGGAGCGAGACCCAGTACTTC. This translates into CASSLRPTSGSETQYF.

A single count supports this clone. The genes are TRBV6-5 and TRBJ1-1; D gene ambiguous. CDR1 is MNHEY, CDR2 SVGAGI, per germline. The germline V and J ends were trimmed by 5 bases and 0 bases, with 10 bases remaining between them. The CDR3 consists of 14 residues. In DNA form, the CDR3 reads TGTGCCAGCAGTCTGGCCAATATGAACACTGAAGCTTTCTTT. Translating gives CASSLANMNTEAFF.

Only a few counts were recorded for this clone. Within the sample, other DNA sequences also encode this same CDR3. The V gene is TRBV5-1, the J gene TRBJ2-5; D not resolved. This CDR3 is built from 14 residues. Germline V lookup: CDR1 SGHRS, CDR2 YFSETQ. V lost 0 bases and J lost 2, with 8 bases in between. Here the CDR3 reads CASSLGGLQETQYF. CDR3 bases: TGCGCCAGCAGCTTGGGTGGGTTACAAGAGACCCAGTACTTC.

The chain is built from TRBV6-4 and TRBJ1-1; no clear D gene. Trimming cost V 6 bases and J 5 bases, with 13 bases left between them. CDR1 and CDR2 (germline): MRHNA, SNTAGT. This CDR3 comprises 13 residues. This chain's CDR3 is CASRASIGTEAFF. CDR3 nucleotide sequence: TGTGCCAGCAGGGCATCAATAGGAACTGAAGCTTTCTTT.

This clone was seen a handful of times. This chain links TRBV9 with TRBJ2-7, with TRBD2 matching over 9 bases. V lost 0 bases, J lost 0 bases, and 4 bases stayed unmatched. CDR3 length: 16 residues. CDR1 and CDR2 from the germline V gene are SGDLS and YYNGEE. The CDR3 nucleotides read TGTGCCAGCAGCGTAGGACTAGCGGATAGCTCCTACGAGCAGTACTTC. Protein: CASSVGLADSSYEQYF.

The rearrangement links TRBV7-6 to TRBJ2-2; maybe TRBD1 (6 bases). V was pared by 4 bases and J by 4 bases, with 16 bases between. CDR3 length equals 16 residues. Germline V gives CDR1 SGHVS, CDR2 FNYEAQ. The CDR3 region has the DNA TGTGCCAGCAGCTCCGGACAGTTAGCCACCACCGGGGAGCTGTTTTTT. It yields the protein CASSSGQLATTGELFF.

This chain links TRBV9 with TRBJ2-1; 7 bases map to TRBD1. Trimming took 1 base from V and 8 from J; bases not matched to a gene: 6. This CDR3 is 14 amino acids long. In germline, CDR1 is SGDLS, CDR2 YYNGEE. CDR3 sequence: CASSVQGQYYEQFF. CDR3 in DNA: TGTGCCAGCAGCGTACAGGGACAGTACTATGAGCAGTTCTTC.

This clone was seen just once. The CDR3 region is CASSVRTSPNEQFF. Here the CDR3 DNA reads TGTGCCAGCAGCGTCCGGACTAGCCCCAATGAGCAGTTCTTC. The rearrangement uses TRBV9 and TRBJ2-1; TRBD2 agrees at 8 bases. The CDR3 spans 14 residues. Germline V gives CDR1 SGDLS, CDR2 YYNGEE. Trimming took 2 bases from V and 6 from J; bases not matched to a gene: 4.

In its sample, this clone was seen once. The chain links TRBV7-2 to TRBJ1-1; TRBD1 matches 7 bases. The CDR3 consists of 16 residues. The ends lost 4 bases at V and 1 base at J; junction bases unmatched: 9. The germline gives CDR1 SGHTA, CDR2 FQGNSA. As DNA, the CDR3 is TGTGCCAGCAGCTATAAGACAGGGTGGGGGAACACTGAAGCTTTCTTT. Encoded protein: CASSYKTGWGNTEAFF.

This chain joins TRBV24-1 and TRBJ1-2; 10 nucleotides align to TRBD1. The CDR3 has 16 amino acids. After removal of 5 bases from V and 6 bases from J, the junction contained 11 bases not matched to a gene. Germline CDR1 and CDR2: KGHDR and SFDVKD. This chain's CDR3 is CATSGEGTGAADGYTF. The CDR3 DNA sequence: TGTGCCACCAGTGGGGAGGGGACAGGGGCTGCGGATGGCTACACCTTC.

The chain is built from TRBV9 and TRBJ2-1; D is undetermined. V shed 6 bases and J shed 10 bases, with 11 bases lying between them. Germline loops: CDR1 SGDLS, CDR2 YYNGEE. CDR3 length: 11 residues. The CDR3 DNA reads TGTGCCAGCACCGATTTCGGCGAGCAGTTCTTC. Its protein is CASTDFGEQFF.

The rearrangement uses TRBV5-1 and TRBJ1-4, with unresolved D. Per germline, CDR1 SGHRS and CDR2 YFSETQ. V lost 4 bases and J lost 0, with 13 bases in between. The CDR3 has 16 amino acids. In nucleotides, the CDR3 is TGCGCCAGCAGCGGGGATAAAACGACAACTAATGAAAAACTGTTTTTT. It codes for CASSGDKTTTNEKLFF.